These 12 T cell receptor beta chains came from one sample sequenced in a study of cytomegalovirus exposure and HLA in healthy donors. Vbeta (60) and Jbeta (13) primers were used in the PCR. The data were produced by immunoSEQ multiplex PCR, yet TCRdb's version contains in-frame clones alone and is incomplete. The sample consists of under 150,000 clones, approximately 80% of them appearing once. What was sequenced was PBMCs. These receptors all stem from a man between 18 and 29 years old in good health and CMV-seronegative.

The rearrangement uses TRBV11-3 and TRBJ2-2; D is unclear. V gave up 2 bases and J gave up 7 bases, with 5 bases separating them. Germline CDR1 reads SGHNT; CDR2 reads YENEEA. This CDR3 spans 12 amino acids. For the CDR3, the DNA is TGTGCCAGCAGCTTACTTATCGGGGAGCTGTTTTTT. Translated, it gives CASSLLIGELFF.

The rearrangement links TRBV25-1 to TRBJ1-2; D not certain. CDR1 is MGHDK and CDR2 is SYGVNS in the germline V gene. The CDR3 is 13 amino acids. Trimming stripped 7 bases from V and 7 bases from J, with 16 bases between. The CDR3 DNA is TGTGCCAGCACCATTGATGAGGGAGGTGGCTACACCTTC. It codes for CASTIDEGGGYTF.

The chain uses TRBV6-4 and TRBJ2-3; TRBD2 matches at 7 bases. CDR3 length: 17 residues. CDR1 and CDR2 (germline): MRHNA, SNTAGT. The junction had 12 bases not matched to a gene; V was cut back by 5 bases and J by 1 base. The chain's CDR3 is CASSPRSGGMGTDTQYF. CDR3 nucleotides: TGTGCCAGCAGTCCCCGATCGGGGGGAATGGGCACAGATACGCAGTATTTT.

This clone appeared once. The CDR3 region is CAWSLTMGQYYEQYF. CDR3 coding DNA: TGTGCCTGGAGTCTTACCATGGGACAATACTACGAGCAGTACTTC. The V call is TRBV30, the J call TRBJ2-7, with a weak D call TRBD1 (6 bases). CDR1 is GTSNPN, CDR2 SVGIG, per germline (reference sequence). Trimming cost V 2 bases and J 3 bases, with 17 bases left between them. This CDR3 comprises 15 residues.

The J gene is TRBJ2-6, the V gene TRBV4-3; 7 bases are a match to TRBD2. Unmatched junction bases numbered 4, after V lost 4 bases and J lost 1 base. CDR3 length equals 16 residues. In germline, CDR1 is LGHNA, CDR2 YSLEER. CDR3 region: CASSRAGGSGANVLTF. CDR3 in DNA: TGCGCCAGCAGCCGGGCCGGGGGGTCTGGGGCCAACGTCCTGACTTTC.

The chain uses TRBV30 and TRBJ1-2, with a tentative D call TRBD1 (5 bases). The CDR3 loop spans 12 amino acids. The V end lost 4 bases, the J end lost 3 bases, and 9 bases lay between the germline ends. Germline loops: CDR1 GTSNPN, CDR2 SVGIG (reference sequence). This chain's CDR3 is CAWIGDHYGYTF. CDR3 nucleotide sequence: TGTGCCTGGATAGGGGATCACTATGGCTACACCTTC.

The chain employs TRBV6-6 and TRBJ1-4; D unclear. The CDR3 extends over 13 amino acids. V was pared by 2 bases and J by 14 bases, with 15 bases between. Germline V gives CDR1 MNHNY, CDR2 SVGAGI (reference sequence). CDR3 sequence (DNA): TGTGCCAGCAGTTACATAAGAGTCCTCGGGCTGTTTTTT. This encodes CASSYIRVLGLFF.

V and J are TRBV19 and TRBJ1-2; maybe TRBD1 (6 bases). Trimming cost V 9 bases and J 8 bases, with 22 bases left between them. Germline lookup yields CDR1 LNHDA and CDR2 SQIVND (reference sequence). The length of the CDR3 is 14 residues. CDR3 residues: CASSQERGAKGYTF. The CDR3 nucleotides read TGTGCCAGCTCCCAGGAACGGGGGGCGAAAGGCTACACCTTC.

V gene TRBV15 combines with J gene TRBJ2-4; D is perhaps TRBD2 (5 bases). Germline V gene lookup returns CDR1 LNHNV and CDR2 YYDKDF (reference sequence). V was cut by 1 base and J by 5 bases, with 9 bases left in between. The CDR3 totals 14 residues. In DNA form, the CDR3 reads TGTGCCACCAGCAGAGTCCTAGCACAAAACATTCAGTACTTC. It encodes CATSRVLAQNIQYF.

V usage is TRBV29-1 and J usage is TRBJ1-4, with D tentatively TRBD1 (5 bases). The germline V and J ends were trimmed by 5 bases and 5 bases, with 12 bases remaining between them. The CDR3 covers 13 residues. CDR1 and CDR2 (germline): SQVTM, ANQGSEA. The DNA of the CDR3 is TGCAGCGTTCTTCAGGGCCTCAATGAAAAACTGTTTTTT. As protein: CSVLQGLNEKLFF.

This chain connects TRBV7-9 to TRBJ2-3; TRBD2 agrees at 8 bases. Germline V CDR1 and CDR2: SEHNR, FQNEAQ (reference sequence). The ends lost 7 bases at V and 2 bases at J; junction bases unmatched: 8. CDR3 length: 15 amino acids. CDR3 sequence reads: CASTRLRGVTDTQYF. CDR3 nucleotide sequence: TGTGCCAGCACCCGTTTGCGGGGGGTCACAGATACGCAGTATTTT.

The gene calls are TRBV6-1 and TRBJ1-2; D is unclear. V gave up 4 bases and J gave up 6 bases, with 15 bases separating them. The CDR3 totals 14 residues. Germline CDR1 reads MNHNS; CDR2 reads SASEGT. As DNA, the CDR3 is TGTGCCAGCAGTGTGGACTCTTTCTTGGATGGCTACACCTTC. Amino acid sequence: CASSVDSFLDGYTF.